What follows are 2 T cell receptor beta chains derived from one specimen sequenced in a study of human T cells and chemical hapten exposure. TCRdb re-analysed the RACE reads in MiXCR, keeping a single row per CDR3 protein. The table has 300,000 to 450,000 distinct CDR3 sequences, around 4.8% seen once. This sample's time point: patch test 1, 2 weeks after DPC sensitization. Regarding treatment: therapeutic diphenylcyclopropenone sensitization with weekly scalp DPC. The sample in question was whole blood, obtained in connection with sensitization to the hapten diphenylcyclopropenone (DPC). All receptors derive from a woman in her 50s with alopecia areata. Some clones in this sample may be carry-over from other donors' samples.

The chain links TRBV7-3 to TRBJ2-5; 10 bases are shared with TRBD1. Trimming took 4 bases from V and 4 from J; bases not matched to a gene: 6. Germline V gene data show CDR1 as SGHTA and CDR2 as FQGTGA. This CDR3 is 15 amino acids long. The CDR3 sequence: CASSSAGDRGETQYF. The CDR3 coding sequence is TGTGCCAGCAGCTCCGCCGGGGACAGGGGAGAGACCCAGTACTTC.

This clonotype was observed many times. The rearrangement links TRBV7-8 to TRBJ2-1; D might be TRBD2 (7 bases). Germline V gene sequence: CDR1 SGHVS, CDR2 FQNEAQ. Trimming left V 0 bases short and J 9 bases short, with 15 bases between. The CDR3 spans 15 residues. CDR3 nucleotides: TGTGCCAGCAGCTTAGCAGGTGGGGGGGCAAGTGAGCAGTTCTTC. This translates into CASSLAGGGASEQFF.